Listed below are T cell receptor beta chains from one sample, sequenced in a study of T cell responses to AZD1222 COVID-19 vaccine. Clones were sequenced by immunoSEQ multiplex PCR, and TCRdb holds only the in-frame ones, with some missing. The sample has 150,000 to 200,000 clones, 85% to 95% seen once. The starting material was peripheral blood, obtained 28 days after the second AZD1222 dose. These receptors came from an adult who received the AZD1222 COVID-19 vaccine. The CDR3 runs from the conserved cysteine through the conserved F or W.

j_gene: TRBJ2-5; v_gene: TRBV11-2; CDR3aa: CASSSTWDYQETQYF
j_gene: TRBJ2-7; v_gene: TRBV5-1; CDR3aa: CASSQWTGSYEQYF
j_gene: TRBJ2-3; v_gene: TRBV2; CDR3aa: CASSGGQNTQYF
j_gene: TRBJ2-7; v_gene: TRBV6-5; CDR3aa: CASSYSPGPDEQYF
j_gene: TRBJ2-7; v_gene: TRBV6-1; CDR3aa: CASSVAGGGPYEQYF
j_gene: TRBJ2-1; v_gene: TRBV5-1; CDR3aa: CASSHVGQNNEQFF
j_gene: TRBJ2-2; v_gene: TRBV11-1; CDR3aa: CASMPRRGTGELFF
j_gene: TRBJ1-5; v_gene: TRBV6-2/TRBV6-3; CDR3aa: CASSLGPYQPQHF
j_gene: TRBJ2-7; v_gene: TRBV21-1; CDR3aa: CASSPWGGLNTYEQYF
j_gene: TRBJ1-5; v_gene: TRBV6-2/TRBV6-3; CDR3aa: CASSPTGSNQPQHF
j_gene: TRBJ1-3; v_gene: TRBV5-4; CDR3aa: CASSAYRGASGNTIYF
j_gene: TRBJ1-1; v_gene: TRBV5-1; CDR3aa: CASRVGVNTEAFF
j_gene: TRBJ1-2; v_gene: TRBV25-1; CDR3aa: CASRPRTGFNYGYTF
j_gene: TRBJ1-1; v_gene: TRBV19; CDR3aa: CASSIRWREPQFF
j_gene: TRBJ2-5; v_gene: TRBV20-1; CDR3aa: CSARPRETQYF
j_gene: TRBJ2-7; v_gene: TRBV5-6; CDR3aa: CASSLGDSPEQYF
j_gene: TRBJ2-7; v_gene: TRBV11-1; CDR3aa: CASSTGLLLSYEQYF
j_gene: TRBJ1-4; v_gene: TRBV5-1; CDR3aa: CASSLFNPGVGEKLFF
j_gene: TRBJ1-1; v_gene: TRBV6-5; CDR3aa: CASGKGVPGEAFF
j_gene: TRBJ1-5; v_gene: TRBV10-3; CDR3aa: CAISESETLSNQPQHF
j_gene: TRBJ1-5; v_gene: TRBV7-3; CDR3aa: CASTQVGAGPLSPQHF
j_gene: TRBJ1-1; v_gene: TRBV27; CDR3aa: CASSLRGQESFF
j_gene: TRBJ1-5; v_gene: TRBV12-3/TRBV12-4; CDR3aa: CASSLDTPTAQHF
j_gene: TRBJ1-1; v_gene: TRBV28; CDR3aa: CASSWGPEAFF
j_gene: TRBJ2-2; v_gene: TRBV28; CDR3aa: CASSQPGLFTGELFF
j_gene: TRBJ1-6; v_gene: TRBV6-5; CDR3aa: CASRTGVNNSPLHF
j_gene: TRBJ1-6; v_gene: TRBV7-8; CDR3aa: CASSFRNSPLHF
j_gene: TRBJ1-3; v_gene: TRBV7-9; CDR3aa: CASSLNGNSGNTIYF
j_gene: TRBJ2-1; v_gene: TRBV12-3/TRBV12-4; CDR3aa: CASSLGNEQFF
j_gene: TRBJ1-6; v_gene: TRBV12-3/TRBV12-4; CDR3aa: CATLTGINSPLHF
j_gene: TRBJ1-6; v_gene: TRBV2; CDR3aa: CASSKDRTENSPLHF